A selection of T cell receptor beta chains follows, all from one sample in a study of T cell repertoires in cytomegalovirus infection. Which antigens these TCRs recognize remains unknown. In TCRdb, the reads were re-called with MiXCR into one record per CDR3 protein. The sample records approximately 990,000 distinct CDR3 sequences, more than 25% being singletons. The sequencing used cultured CD8+ T cells from PBMCs, collected from culture after CMV antigen stimulation. These receptors originate from a human donor in good health (CMV status not recorded). Some clones in this sample may be carry-over from other donors' samples. CDR3s include the opening cysteine and the closing phenylalanine or tryptophan. The D gene is left open where the match is weak. The size entry is marked missing in some rows and otherwise reads once, few, many or a size class.

J	D	size	V	CDR3	DNA
TRBJ1-4	.	few	TRBV19	CASASGPDYEKLFF	TGTGCCAGCGCCTCGGGGCCCGACTATGAAAAACTGTTTTTT
TRBJ1-2	.	few	TRBV5-1	CASRGDGYGYTF	TGCGCCAGCAGAGGAGACGGCTATGGCTACACCTTC
TRBJ2-3	.	.	TRBV7-8	CASSLDDLGSQPDRGPTNTQYF	TGTGCCAGCAGCTTAGACGACCTTGGTAGCCAACCGGACCGGGGGCCCACAAATACGCAGTATTTT
TRBJ2-1	.	.	TRBV29-1	CSVVKRVAPANEQFF	TGCAGCGTTGTCAAACGGGTCGCCCCGGCCAATGAGCAGTTCTTC
TRBJ2-2	TRBD1	.	TRBV7-6	CASSSTDRDTGELFF	TGTGCCAGCAGTTCTACAGACAGGGACACCGGGGAGCTGTTTTTT
TRBJ1-2	TRBD1	.	TRBV7-9	CASSSRQGTPYGYTF	TGTGCCAGCAGCTCCCGACAGGGTACTCCCTATGGCTACACCTTC
TRBJ2-2	.	.	TRBV25-1	CASMATRTGELFF	TGTGCCAGCATGGCGACAAGGACCGGGGAGCTGTTTTTT
TRBJ2-3	TRBD2	.	TRBV9	CASSVVGTSVDTQYF	TGTGCCAGCAGCGTAGTGGGGACTAGCGTAGATACGCAGTATTTT
TRBJ1-2	.	.	TRBV29-1	CSVAAGDYVGYTF	TGCAGCGTTGCGGCAGGGGATTATGTTGGCTACACCTTC
TRBJ2-3	TRBD2	.	TRBV6-4	CASSERVAGITDTQYF	TGTGCCAGCAGTGAGAGAGTAGCGGGGATCACAGATACGCAGTATTTT
TRBJ2-5	.	few	TRBV24-1	CATSDLRATSSETQYF	TGTGCCACCAGTGATCTCAGGGCTACATCTTCTGAGACCCAGTACTTC
TRBJ2-3	.	.	TRBV2	CASSEARGREGTDTQYF	TGTGCCAGCAGTGAAGCCAGGGGGAGGGAGGGCACAGATACGCAGTATTTT
TRBJ2-2	.	.	TRBV27	CASSFEETGELFF	TGTGCCAGCAGTTTTGAGGAAACCGGGGAGCTGTTTTTT
TRBJ2-7	.	few	TRBV6-5	CASKLGAMIYEQYF	TGTGCCTCCAAGCTCGGGGCGATGATCTACGAGCAGTACTTC
TRBJ1-2	TRBD1	many	TRBV7-6	CASSLAQGTAYGYTF	TGTGCCAGCAGCTTAGCGCAGGGGACAGCCTATGGCTACACCTTC
TRBJ2-6	.	.	TRBV10-3	CAISPTANRSGANVLTF	TGTGCCATCAGCCCGACAGCCAACCGCTCTGGGGCCAACGTCCTGACTTTC
TRBJ2-5	.	.	TRBV7-6	CASSTRDNQETQYF	TGTGCCAGCAGCACCCGGGACAACCAAGAGACCCAGTACTTC
TRBJ2-3	TRBD2	once	TRBV6-6	CASSYFAGGPGTDTQYF	TGTGCCAGCAGTTACTTCGCGGGGGGGCCTGGCACAGATACGCAGTATTTT
TRBJ2-1	.	.	TRBV2	CASSGIDRFSYNEQFF	TGTGCCAGCAGTGGGATCGACAGGTTCTCCTACAATGAGCAGTTCTTC
TRBJ1-5	.	.	TRBV12-5	CASGLGVYQPQHF	TGTGCTAGTGGTTTGGGGGTTTATCAGCCCCAGCATTTT
TRBJ2-1	TRBD2	.	TRBV19	CASSTPLAGNEQFF	TGTGCCAGTAGTACCCCACTAGCGGGCAATGAGCAGTTCTTC
TRBJ1-2	.	few	TRBV7-6	CASSPRSVSYTF	TGTGCCAGCAGCCCAAGGAGTGTGAGCTACACCTTC
TRBJ1-2	.	few	TRBV29-1	CSVEGVGEGYTF	TGCAGCGTTGAAGGGGTAGGGGAGGGCTACACCTTC
TRBJ1-5	TRBD1	few	TRBV10-3	CAISEGDRGRGDQPQHF	TGTGCCATCAGTGAGGGGGACAGGGGGCGCGGGGATCAGCCCCAGCATTTT
TRBJ2-7	.	.	TRBV27	CASSPGQISYEQYF	TGTGCCAGCAGTCCCGGACAGATTTCTTACGAGCAGTACTTC
TRBJ2-1	.	few	TRBV29-1	CSVESGFGDEQFF	TGCAGCGTTGAATCCGGATTCGGGGATGAGCAGTTCTTC
TRBJ2-1	TRBD1	few	TRBV12-3/TRBV12-4	CASSRDRGFYNEQFF	TGTGCCAGCAGTCGTGACAGGGGGTTCTACAATGAGCAGTTCTTC
TRBJ2-1	.	few	TRBV5-5	CASSLLDTGDEQFF	TGTGCCAGCAGCTTGTTGGACACTGGGGATGAGCAGTTCTTC
TRBJ1-1	TRBD1	few	TRBV7-2	CANSPGGANTEAFF	TGTGCCAATAGCCCAGGGGGAGCAAACACTGAAGCTTTCTTT
TRBJ2-1	.	.	TRBV18	CASSPKYENEQFF	TGTGCCAGCTCACCGAAGTATGAGAATGAGCAGTTCTTC
TRBJ2-5	TRBD2	.	TRBV11-2	CASGLRRGGYQETQYF	TGTGCCAGCGGCTTACGGCGGGGGGGGTACCAAGAGACCCAGTACTTC
TRBJ2-2	.	.	TRBV10-3	CAIRSDDKGTGELFF	TGTGCCATCAGGAGTGATGACAAAGGCACCGGGGAGCTGTTTTTT
TRBJ2-2	.	many	TRBV7-9	CASSSRVRSAGELFF	TGTGCCAGCAGCTCTAGAGTGCGGAGCGCCGGGGAGCTGTTTTTT